The 27 T cell receptor beta chains below were found in one sample sequenced in a study of control samples from healthy donors and cancer patients. Clones were sequenced by immunoSEQ multiplex PCR, and TCRdb holds only the in-frame ones, with some missing. The repertoire consists of over 120,000 clones, with 85% to 95% occurring once and the leading ten covering 13% to 15%. Sequenced: PBMCs. The source of these receptors is a man aged 60 to 69 with colorectal cancer.

This clone appeared a single time. The chain employs TRBV6-2 or TRBV6-3 and TRBJ1-6; D may be TRBD1 (6 bases). This CDR3 has 16 amino acids. CDR1 is MNHEY, CDR2 SVGEGT, per germline. The V gene lost 2 bases and the J gene lost 7 bases, with 15 bases spanning the gap. The CDR3 nucleotides are TGTGCCAGCAGTTACCCTCGCGACAGGAAGAATTCACCCCTCCACTTT. This gives the protein CASSYPRDRKNSPLHF.

The chain recombines TRBV24-1 with TRBJ1-2, with a weak D call TRBD1 (5 bases). The V end was cut by 3 bases, the J end by 4 bases, with 14 bases between. Germline CDR1 reads KGHDR; CDR2 reads SFDVKD. This CDR3 has 15 amino acids. CDR3 sequence reads: CATSDPAAGVYGYTF. The CDR3 region has the DNA TGTGCCACCAGTGATCCCGCGGCGGGGGTCTATGGCTACACCTTC.

J is TRBJ1-3 and V is TRBV5-4; 7 bases are a match to TRBD1. Germline values: CDR1 SGHNT, CDR2 YYREEE (reference sequence). This CDR3 region has 16 residues. Germline trimming cut 4 bases from V and 2 bases from J; bases unmatched to any gene: 9. The CDR3 sequence: CASSLQTGIAGNTIYF. The CDR3 DNA follows: TGTGCCAGCAGCCTCCAGACAGGGATCGCTGGAAACACCATATATTTT.

J is TRBJ2-3 and V is TRBV7-6, with D perhaps TRBD2 (7 bases). V was trimmed by 4 bases and J by 3 bases, leaving 14 bases between them. The CDR3 runs to 15 residues. Germline-derived CDR1 and CDR2 are SGHVS and FNYEAQ. CDR3 protein: CASSSLGGATDTQYF. CDR3 coding DNA: TGTGCCAGCAGCTCCCTTGGGGGGGCAACAGATACGCAGTATTTT.

The rearrangement joins TRBV24-1 to TRBJ2-2; 9 positions match TRBD2. V shed 5 bases and J 2 bases; nucleotides not matched to a gene: 11. CDR3 length: 18 residues. In germline, CDR1 is KGHDR, CDR2 SFDVKD. The CDR3 here is CATSGSSGAPLNTGELFF. The CDR3 bases are TGTGCCACCAGTGGGTCTAGCGGGGCGCCGCTTAACACCGGGGAGCTGTTTTTT.

The rearrangement joins TRBV18 to TRBJ1-3; 8 bases align to TRBD1. The V gene's germline CDR1 is KGHSH and CDR2 LQKENI. With 6 bases clipped from V and 2 bases from J, the junction kept 6 bases outside the gene matches. The CDR3 spans 15 residues. The CDR3 sequence is CASSLGQGTGNTIYF. CDR3 nucleotides: TGTGCCAGCTCGTTAGGACAGGGAACTGGAAACACCATATATTTT. Full variable domain (rest looked up from reference TRBV18 and TRBJ1-3): NAGVMQNPRHLVRRRGQEARLRCSPMKGHSHVYWYRQLPEEGLKFMVYLQKENIIDESGMPKERFSAEFPKEGPSILRIQQVVRGDSAAYFCASSLGQGTGNTIYFGEGSWLTVV.

V is TRBV19 and J is TRBJ1-1; 8 positions agree with TRBD1. The germline CDR1 and CDR2 sequences are LNHDA and SQIVND (reference sequence). The CDR3 is made up of 13 amino acids. After removal of 9 bases from V and 11 bases from J, the junction contained 14 bases not matched to a gene. CDR3 sequence (DNA): TGTGCCAGCCCGGACAGGGCGGTCTTTACGGCTTTCTTT. Encoded protein: CASPDRAVFTAFF.

The genes are TRBV5-5 and TRBJ2-7, with D perhaps TRBD2 (6 bases). The V end was cut by 3 bases, the J end by 1 base, with 14 bases between. Germline lookup yields CDR1 SGHKS and CDR2 YYEKEE (reference sequence). The CDR3 runs to 15 residues. Here the CDR3 reads CASSWGVAASYEQYF. The CDR3 nucleotides are TGTGCCAGCAGCTGGGGGGTAGCGGCGTCCTACGAGCAGTACTTC. Full variable domain (remainder filled in from reference TRBV5-5 and TRBJ2-7): DAGVTQSPTHLIKTRGQQVTLRCSPISGHKSVSWYQQVLGQGPQFIFQYYEKEERGRGNFPDRFSARQFPNYSSELNVNALLLGDSALYLCASSWGVAASYEQYFGPGTRLTVT.

The count of this clone is one. J is TRBJ2-3 and V is TRBV3-1 (or the pseudogene TRBV3-2), with a possible D match to TRBD1 (6 bases). Deletions cut 1 base from V and 0 bases from J, with 14 bases between. The length of the CDR3 is 17 residues. The germline V gene encodes CDR1 LGHDT and CDR2 YNNKEL (reference sequence). CDR3 sequence: CASSQVVQGLSTDTQYF. CDR3 in DNA: TGTGCCAGCAGCCAAGTGGTTCAGGGGCTTAGCACAGATACGCAGTATTTT.

This clone has more than one count but fewer than ten. The chain links TRBV9 to TRBJ2-1; D remains ambiguous. With 0 bases removed from V and 5 bases from J, the gap between germline ends came to 9 bases. This CDR3 has 14 residues. CDR1 SGDLS and CDR2 YYNGEE come from the germline V gene. CDR3 nucleotide sequence: TGTGCCAGCAGCGTAGGTGAAAGGGACAATGAGCAGTTCTTC. It codes for CASSVGERDNEQFF. The whole variable domain, remainder taken from reference TRBV9 and TRBJ2-1, is DSGVTQTPKHLITATGQRVTLRCSPRSGDLSVYWYQQSLDQGLQFLIQYYNGEERAKGNILERFSAQQFPDLHSELNLSSLELGDSALYFCASSVGERDNEQFFGPGTRLTVL.

The J gene is TRBJ2-1, the V gene TRBV9; D is possibly TRBD1 (6 bases). Trimming left V 2 bases short and J 5 bases short, with 14 bases between. CDR1 and CDR2 from the germline V gene are SGDLS and YYNGEE. This CDR3 has 15 residues. Here the CDR3 reads CASSVSGELNNEQFF. The CDR3 region has the DNA TGTGCCAGCAGCGTCTCAGGGGAACTCAACAATGAGCAGTTCTTC.

The J gene is TRBJ1-2, the V gene TRBV23-1; D call uncertain. TRBV23-1 is annotated as an ORF whose role is uncertain. The CDR3 is 14 residues long. Between the trimmed V and J ends, which lost 2 bases and 5 bases, there was a span of 12 bases. CDR3 loop: CASSQRTGSYGYTF. The CDR3 coding sequence is TGCGCCAGCAGTCAACGGACGGGTAGTTATGGCTACACCTTC.

The chain joins TRBV5-8 to TRBJ1-2; D ambiguous. Trimming took off 1 base at V and 4 bases at J, with 11 bases between the two ends. CDR3 length: 14 residues. Germline-derived CDR1 and CDR2 are SGHTS and YDEGEE. The CDR3: CASSLYRVSYGYTF. Written as DNA, the CDR3 is TGTGCCAGCAGCTTGTACAGAGTCAGCTATGGCTACACCTTC.

This sequence joins TRBV9 and TRBJ2-3; unclear D gene. CDR3 length equals 15 residues. V shed 0 bases and J shed 2 bases, with 10 bases lying between them. Looked up from germline, CDR1 is SGDLS and CDR2 is YYNGEE. For the CDR3, the DNA is TGTGCCAGCAGCGTAGGCGGCAGTTCCACAGATACGCAGTATTTT. Its protein product is CASSVGGSSTDTQYF.

The CDR3 DNA is TGTGCCATCAGTGAAGGGCAGGGCGACGAAAAACTGTTTTTT. Its translation is CAISEGQGDEKLFF. The chain has TRBV10-3 and TRBJ1-4; D possibly corresponds to TRBD1 (5 bases). Germline CDR1 reads ENHRY; CDR2 reads SYGVKD. This CDR3 region has 14 residues. V lost 3 bases to trimming and J lost 8 bases, with 13 bases between them.

This rearrangement joins TRBV5-8 to TRBJ2-7; either TRBD1 or TRBD2 may supply D (6 bases each). The germline gives CDR1 SGHTS, CDR2 YDEGEE. The V end lost 1 base, the J end lost 3 bases, and 14 bases lay between the germline ends. The CDR3 is 15 amino acids. The CDR3 here is CASSLSRGRLYEQYF. The CDR3 DNA reads TGTGCCAGCAGCTTGAGCCGGGGGCGGCTCTACGAGCAGTACTTC.

The table lists this clone with a few counts. The chain has TRBV5-1 and TRBJ2-5, with 7 nucleotides matching TRBD2. CDR1 SGHRS and CDR2 YFSETQ come from the germline V gene. The CDR3 is 18 amino acids. With 4 bases clipped from V and 0 bases from J, the junction kept 15 bases outside the gene matches. CDR3 coding DNA: TGCGCCAGCAGCCGAAGCTCTCGGCAGGGAGGGTACCAAGAGACCCAGTACTTC. This gives the protein CASSRSSRQGGYQETQYF.

The chain combines TRBV30 with TRBJ1-5; maybe TRBD1 (5 bases). The CDR3 length is 13 residues. Per germline, CDR1 GTSNPN and CDR2 SVGIG (reference sequence). V lost 1 base, J lost 4 bases, and 8 bases lay in between. CDR3 sequence reads: CAWSGDGNQPQHF. In DNA form, the CDR3 reads TGTGCCTGGAGTGGGGACGGTAATCAGCCCCAGCATTTT.

This clone was found once. In nucleotides, the CDR3 is TGTGCCAGCAGCTCCTCCCCCTATGGTGAAATCCAGCATTTT. Translating it yields CASSSSPYGEIQHF. V usage is TRBV7-9 and J usage is TRBJ2-3; the D is unclear. The DNA matches TRBJ1-5 better at its end, which makes the J call doubtful. The CDR3 has 14 residues. CDR1 SEHNR and CDR2 FQNEAQ come from the germline V gene (reference sequence).

This chain links TRBV30 with TRBJ2-3; 10 bases match TRBD2. Losses at the gene ends were 4 bases for V and 1 base for J; bases not matched to a gene: 2. Germline V gives CDR1 GTSNPN, CDR2 SVGIG (reference sequence). CDR3 length: 14 amino acids. The CDR3 nucleotides read TGTGCCTGGAATCTAGCGGGGGGCACAGATACGCAGTATTTT. It yields the protein CAWNLAGGTDTQYF.

The chain combines TRBV5-1 with TRBJ1-3; possibly TRBD1 for D (5 bases). Germline CDR1 is SGHRS and CDR2 is YFSETQ. The length of the CDR3 is 15 residues. Trimming took 2 bases from V and 4 from J, leaving 13 bases between them. DNA of the CDR3: TGCGCCAGCAGCTTACCCGGGGCTTCAGGAAACACCATATATTTT. Its protein is CASSLPGASGNTIYF.

This chain links TRBV6-5 with TRBJ1-1; 8 nucleotides agree with TRBD1. Trimming at V came to 5 bases and at J to 4 bases, leaving 9 bases not matched to a gene. CDR1 is MNHEY, CDR2 SVGAGI, per germline. CDR3 length equals 15 residues. The CDR3 loop is CASSLSGGAGTEAFF. Written as DNA, the CDR3 is TGTGCCAGCAGTCTCTCAGGGGGCGCGGGCACTGAAGCTTTCTTT.

The genes are TRBV10-3 and TRBJ1-4, with D hard to call. Trimming pared 2 bases from V and 8 bases from J, leaving 9 bases between. This CDR3 spans 13 amino acids. Per germline, CDR1 ENHRY and CDR2 SYGVKD. CDR3: CAISEGNREKLFF. CDR3 coding DNA: TGTGCCATCAGTGAGGGGAACCGGGAAAAACTGTTTTTT.

The chain recombines TRBV3-1 (or the pseudogene TRBV3-2) with TRBJ1-2, with a weak D call TRBD1 (5 bases). V was trimmed by 1 base and J by 5 bases, leaving 14 bases between them. This CDR3 is built from 15 residues. The germline CDR1 and CDR2 sequences are LGHDT and YNNKEL (reference sequence). The CDR3 here is CASSQGGPSLYGYTF. For the CDR3, the DNA is TGTGCCAGCAGCCAAGGGGGACCGTCGCTTTATGGCTACACCTTC.

The chain is built from TRBV6-5 and TRBJ2-3, with unresolved D. CDR1 is MNHEY, CDR2 SVGAGI, per germline. Between the trimmed V and J ends, which lost 2 bases and 0 bases, there was a span of 9 bases. The CDR3 totals 15 residues. The CDR3 is CASSYDSYSTDTQYF. The CDR3, as DNA: TGTGCCAGCAGTTACGATAGCTATAGCACAGATACGCAGTATTTT.

The V and J genes are TRBV11-2 and TRBJ2-2; no clear D. V shed 3 bases and J shed 1 base, with 6 bases lying between them. From germline, CDR1 is SGHAT and CDR2 FQNNGV. This CDR3 contains 14 residues. The CDR3 DNA is TGTGCCAGCAGCTTGGGCAGGAACACCGGGGAGCTGTTTTTT. Translated: CASSLGRNTGELFF.

This clone was detected only once. The chain has TRBV5-6 and TRBJ1-1, with unresolved D. Trimming shortened V by 4 bases and J by 7 bases, and 17 bases separated the two germline ends. The CDR3 spans 14 residues. Per the germline V gene, CDR1 is SGHDT and CDR2 is YYEEEE. The CDR3 bases are TGTGCCAGCAGCCCCCCCCTCGGGAACGTTGAAGCTTTCTTT. The encoded protein is CASSPPLGNVEAFF.